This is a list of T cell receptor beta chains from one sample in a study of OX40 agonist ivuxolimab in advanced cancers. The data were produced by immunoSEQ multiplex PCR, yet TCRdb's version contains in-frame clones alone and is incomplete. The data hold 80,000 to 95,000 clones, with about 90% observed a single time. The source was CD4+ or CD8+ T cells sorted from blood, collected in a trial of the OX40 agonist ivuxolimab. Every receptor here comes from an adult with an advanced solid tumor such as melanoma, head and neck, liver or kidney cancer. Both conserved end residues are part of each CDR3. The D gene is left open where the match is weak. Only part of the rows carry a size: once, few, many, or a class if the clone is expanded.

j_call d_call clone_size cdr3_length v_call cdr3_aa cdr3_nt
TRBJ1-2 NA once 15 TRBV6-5 CASSSKQHRNYGYTF TGTGCCAGCAGTTCAAAACAGCATCGGAACTATGGCTACACCTTC
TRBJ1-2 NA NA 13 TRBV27 CASSFQGIYGYTF TGTGCCAGCAGTTTCCAGGGGATCTATGGCTACACCTTC
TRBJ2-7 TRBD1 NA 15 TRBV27 CASRRQGQGSYEQYF TGTGCCAGCCGACGACAGGGACAGGGAAGTTACGAGCAGTACTTC
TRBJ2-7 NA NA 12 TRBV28 CASSSQGDEQYF TGTGCCAGCAGTTCGCAGGGTGACGAGCAGTACTTC
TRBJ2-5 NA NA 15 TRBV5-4 CASSLEPTEQETQYF TGTGCCAGCAGCTTGGAGCCGACAGAACAAGAGACCCAGTACTTC
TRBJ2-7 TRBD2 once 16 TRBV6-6 CASSYLAGGPGYEQYF TGTGCCAGCAGTTACCTAGCGGGAGGGCCTGGGTACGAGCAGTACTTC
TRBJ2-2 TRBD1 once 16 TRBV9 CASSAPGQGLTGELFF TGTGCCAGCAGCGCACCGGGACAGGGTCTCACCGGGGAGCTGTTTTTT
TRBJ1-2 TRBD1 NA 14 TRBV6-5 CASSYSTGNYGYTF TGTGCCAGCAGTTACTCGACAGGGAACTATGGCTACACCTTC
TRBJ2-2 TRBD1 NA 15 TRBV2 CASSVGTGGIGELFF TGTGCCAGCAGTGTTGGGACAGGGGGTATCGGGGAGCTGTTTTTT
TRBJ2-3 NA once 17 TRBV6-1 CASSEAGEWDIADTQYF TGTGCCAGCAGTGAAGCAGGGGAATGGGACATCGCAGATACGCAGTATTTT